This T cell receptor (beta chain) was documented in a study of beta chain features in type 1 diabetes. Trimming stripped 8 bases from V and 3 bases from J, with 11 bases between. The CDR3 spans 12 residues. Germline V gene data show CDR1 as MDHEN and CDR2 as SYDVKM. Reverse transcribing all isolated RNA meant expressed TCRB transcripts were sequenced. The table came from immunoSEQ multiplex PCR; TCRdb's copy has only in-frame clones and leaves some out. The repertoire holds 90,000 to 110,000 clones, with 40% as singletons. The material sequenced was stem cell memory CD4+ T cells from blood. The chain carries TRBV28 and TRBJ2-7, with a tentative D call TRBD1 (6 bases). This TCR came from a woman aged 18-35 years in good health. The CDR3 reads CASEDSLYEQYF. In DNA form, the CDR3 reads TGTGCCAGCGAGGACAGCCTCTACGAGCAGTACTTC.